This entry features one T cell receptor (beta chain) sequence. This clonotype was observed many times. What antigen it recognizes has not been identified. No clone much larger than this one lies a single base away; base qualities are absent. Based on the germline V gene, the CDR1 and CDR2 sequences are SGHAT and FQNNGV. V gives up 2 bases and J gives up 5 bases, and the segment between their germline ends measures 9 bases. The CDR3 sequence holds 13 residues, the cysteine and phenylalanine included. The read is trimmed to its CDR3 DNA, 39 bases read in frame from base 1. This record comes from a study of T cells in Graves' hyperthyroidism and ophthalmopathy (dated 2019 in TCRdb). Some background on the complete study: Peripheral blood samples were taken at initial diagnosis, before any treatment was given. To identify TCR V-J signatures that set the groups apart, the researchers used a discovery cohort of more than 95 patients, made up of roughly 40 with Graves' ophthalmopathy and 57 with stable Graves' hyperthyroidism. Whether ophthalmopathy could be predicted prospectively was tested in an independent validation cohort made up of 18 to 20 hyperthyroidism patients plus 17 patients who later progressed to ophthalmopathy. The 80 to 100 discovery patients were randomly divided into training and test sets at a 7:3 ratio. In more than 5 Graves' hyperthyroidism patients, the study also compared T-cell repertoires from thyroid tissue with T-cell repertoires from blood. After sampling, hyperthyroidism patients received methimazole starting at 30 mg daily, and ophthalmopathy patients received high-dose intravenous methylprednisolone. The paper describes TCR Vbeta CDR3 sequencing of roughly 130 peripheral blood samples, made up of 43 ophthalmopathy patients, 70 to 75 hyperthyroidism patients and roughly 17 progressor patients. Summary of the overall study and its limitations: No statistical method was used to set the sample size in advance, and investigators knew the group allocation. A model built on a 13 V-J signature distinguished ophthalmopathy from stable hyperthyroidism, reaching around 88% sensitivity and about 81% specificity in cross-validation and 80%/75% in testing. In validation, progression to ophthalmopathy was predicted by the model with 70.59% sensitivity and 72% to 85% specificity, a median of approximately 6.5 months before onset. Most expanded thyroid clonotypes (frequency above 0.001) were also found in blood, which suggests that blood repertoires may mirror thyroid immune responses.

TCR beta CDR3 regions were amplified from RNA transcripts. The first round of RT-PCR for the TCR CDR3 was performed with the HTBI primer set and the Qiagen OneStep RT-PCR kit. Libraries were constructed in a second round of multiplex PCR, after which size selection and purification were performed. The libraries were sequenced on an Illumina HiSeq2000 using paired-end 100 bp reads. Under the source paper's analysis protocol: Raw data were processed with SOAPnuke, discarding reads with adapters, uncalled bases, mean Phred below 15, or no exact constant-primer or identifier match. COPE v1.2.5 was used to merge high-quality paired reads, and clonotypes were defined as unique nucleotide sequences. MiTCR v1.1 was used to align the clonotypes against IMGT TRBV, TRBD and TRBJ reference segments. The analysis included only V-J combinations with a frequency above 0.0001, which together covered more than 99% of the repertoires. The TCS score was defined as F50 (clonal expansion) divided by E x V (chaos), with BLOSUM62-based TCRdist calculated between CDR3 peptides within each V-J. Welch's t-statistics and random forest reduced around 550 V-J features to about 12, which were used in a naive Bayes classifier (R e1071). TCRdb applied fastp at Q25 and MiXCR to the public reads, then kept only in-frame beta chains. Records with the same CDR3 protein are collapsed into one entry carrying the most frequent genes and DNA. The V and J calls and clone size come from TCRdb's table, not from the authors' own analysis. This sample has around 560,000 distinct CDR3 sequences in its table, and 16% of those were observed once. The top ten clones comprise around 19% of the sample.

Stable Graves' hyperthyroidism was defined as the absence of progression to ophthalmopathy over 18 months of follow-up. The hyperthyroidism patients were between 18 and 65 years old and newly diagnosed, with a disease duration of less than 2 months. Patients with uncontrolled infections, other autoimmune diseases, pregnancy or lactation were excluded. Clinical symptoms, serum thyroxine and TRAb, thyroid ultrasound, and orbital computed tomography formed the basis for the diagnoses. Ficoll-Paque density gradient centrifugation was used to isolate PBMCs from 8.5 to 10 ml of fresh peripheral blood. Total RNA was extracted with Trizol reagent, and quality was checked on an Agilent 2100 Bioanalyzer.

The sample was blood. The chain is made from TRBV11-2 and TRBJ2-5, with the D gene uncertain. This TCR was recovered from a woman aged 18-29 years with Graves' hyperthyroidism. The sequenced DNA: TGTGCCAGCAGCTTAACGAGAAGGGAGACCCAGTACTTC. Translated, this gives CASSLTRRETQYF. Full variable domain (CDR3 extended with the reference TRBV11-2 and TRBJ2-5 proteins): EAGVAQSPRYKIIEKRQSVAFWCNPISGHATLYWYQQILGQGPKLLIQFQNNGVVDDSQLPKDRFSAERLKGVDSTLKIQPAKLEDSAVYLCASSLTRRETQYFGPGTRLLVL.